This is a list of T cell receptor beta chains from one sample in a study of OX40 agonist ivuxolimab in advanced cancers. The assay was immunoSEQ multiplex PCR, and TCRdb's table has in-frame clones only and misses some. The sample carries about 140,000 clones, under 95% recorded once. Sequencing used CD4+ or CD8+ T cells sorted from blood, obtained in a trial of the OX40 agonist ivuxolimab. These receptors originate from an adult with an advanced solid tumor such as melanoma, head and neck, liver or kidney cancer. The conserved cysteine and the conserved F or W are not part of the CDR3 here.

>TRBJ2-7|TRBV10-1
ASSTYDEQY
>TRBJ2-4|TRBV6-5
ASNPDGAKNIQY
>TRBJ2-7|TRBV7-6
ASSSPRGVGEQY
>TRBJ2-2|TRBV7-2
ASSPLSPRTGVGELF
>NA|TRBV6-6
ATGQGTYEQY
>TRBJ1-3|TRBV5-4
ASSLVGGSGNTIY
>TRBJ1-2|TRBV7-9
ASSLSRGGNYGYT
>TRBJ2-3|TRBV7-2
ASNFQGADTQY
>TRBJ1-2|TRBV4-2
ASSQDRNRGYGYT
>TRBJ1-2|TRBV28
ASSTSGQGNYGYT
>TRBJ1-2|TRBV6-1
ASSVAPSLRGGDYGYT
>TRBJ2-7|TRBV9
ASSVSLSGEQY
>TRBJ1-3|TRBV19
ASSYTFQGRNTIY
>TRBJ2-7|TRBV7-2
ASSSIVSSPYEQY
>TRBJ2-7|TRBV27
ATAPGYRGLPSYEQY
>TRBJ1-3|TRBV6-1
ASSEALVDSGNTIY
>TRBJ2-2|TRBV19
ASSILGGNTGELF
>TRBJ2-1|TRBV21-1
ASSPRGDYREQF
>TRBJ2-7|TRBV15
ATSREGGGYEQY
>TRBJ2-7|TRBV7-9
ASRREGYEQY
>TRBJ2-7|TRBV7-9
ASSFGGIYEQY
>TRBJ1-2|TRBV27
ASSSSAFYGYT
>TRBJ1-2|TRBV19
ASRPTGGGYGYT
>TRBJ1-1|TRBV9
ASSVSGGNTEAF
>TRBJ1-1|TRBV6-5
ASSLGQNTEAF
>TRBJ2-5|TRBV7-6
ASSHTGTPPKY
>TRBJ2-3|TRBV5-6
ASSLTGDGTDTQY
>TRBJ1-6|TRBV7-2
ASSTQWGVIH
>TRBJ2-3|TRBV10-3
AIRTTDTQY
>TRBJ2-5|TRBV27
ASSWRGRAETQY
>TRBJ2-1|TRBV9
ASSVGVAGGPDNEQF
>TRBJ2-7|TRBV18
ASSPPGLEKQY
>TRBJ2-7|TRBV25-1
ATLTGNEQY
>TRBJ1-1|TRBV19
ASSGRRLNTEAF
>TRBJ1-1|TRBV7-2
ASSSVRDPEAF
>TRBJ2-2|TRBV5-1
ASSYSTGELF
>TRBJ1-2|TRBV7-2
ASSLDPGGNYGYT
>TRBJ2-5|TRBV7-2
ASSLEQIKETQY